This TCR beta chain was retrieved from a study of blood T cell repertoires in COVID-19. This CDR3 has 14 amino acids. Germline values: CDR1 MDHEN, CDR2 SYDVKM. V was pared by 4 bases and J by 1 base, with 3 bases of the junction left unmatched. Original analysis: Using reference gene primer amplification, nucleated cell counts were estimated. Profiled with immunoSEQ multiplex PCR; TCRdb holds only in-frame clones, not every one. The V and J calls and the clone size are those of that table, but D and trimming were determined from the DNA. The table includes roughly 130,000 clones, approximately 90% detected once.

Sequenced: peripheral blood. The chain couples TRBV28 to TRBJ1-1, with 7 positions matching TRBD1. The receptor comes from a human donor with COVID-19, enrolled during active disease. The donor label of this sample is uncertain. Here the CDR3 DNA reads TGTGCCAGCAGTTCCGGGACAGCGAACACTGAAGCTTTCTTT. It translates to CASSSGTANTEAFF.